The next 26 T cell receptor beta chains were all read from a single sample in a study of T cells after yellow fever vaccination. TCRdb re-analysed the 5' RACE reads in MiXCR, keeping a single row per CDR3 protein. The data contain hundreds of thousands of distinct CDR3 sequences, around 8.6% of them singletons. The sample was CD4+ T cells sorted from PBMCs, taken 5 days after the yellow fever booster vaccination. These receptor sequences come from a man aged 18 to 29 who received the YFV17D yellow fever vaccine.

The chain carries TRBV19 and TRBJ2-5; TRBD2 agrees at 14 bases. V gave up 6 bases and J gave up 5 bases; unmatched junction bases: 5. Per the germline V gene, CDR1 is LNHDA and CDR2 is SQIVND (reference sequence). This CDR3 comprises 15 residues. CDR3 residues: CASRGLAGGMETQYF. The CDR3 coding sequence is TGTGCCAGTAGAGGACTAGCGGGGGGTATGGAGACCCAGTACTTC.

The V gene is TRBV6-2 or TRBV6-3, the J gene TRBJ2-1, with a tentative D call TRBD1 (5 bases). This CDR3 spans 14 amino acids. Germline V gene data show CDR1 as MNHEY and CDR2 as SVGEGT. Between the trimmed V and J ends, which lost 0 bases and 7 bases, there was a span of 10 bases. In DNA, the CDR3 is TGTGCCAGCAGTTACTCCAGGGTATCGAATGAGCAGTTCTTC. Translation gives CASSYSRVSNEQFF.

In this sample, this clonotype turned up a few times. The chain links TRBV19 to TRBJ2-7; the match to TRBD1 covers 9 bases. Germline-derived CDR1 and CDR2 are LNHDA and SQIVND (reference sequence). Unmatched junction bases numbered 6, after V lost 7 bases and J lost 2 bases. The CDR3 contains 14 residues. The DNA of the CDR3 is TGTGCCAGTACCGGGACAGGGAAAACCTACGAGCAGTACTTC. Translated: CASTGTGKTYEQYF.

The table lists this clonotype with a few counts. In DNA form, the CDR3 reads TGTGCCAGCAGCTCGCCCCCGGGGCCCCTCCACTTT. This gives the protein CASSSPPGPLHF. The genes are TRBV7-9 and TRBJ1-6, with D hard to call. The CDR3 covers 12 residues. The V end lost 4 bases, the J end lost 13 bases, and 11 bases lay between the germline ends. Germline assignment: CDR1 SEHNR and CDR2 FQNEAQ (reference sequence). The entire variable domain, with the rest obtained from reference TRBV7-9 and TRBJ1-6, is as follows: DTGVSQNPRHKITKRGQNVTFRCDPISEHNRLYWYRQTLGQGPEFLTYFQNEAQLEKSRLLSDRFSAERPKGSFSTLEIQRTEQGDSAMYLCASSSPPGPLHFGNGTRLTVT.

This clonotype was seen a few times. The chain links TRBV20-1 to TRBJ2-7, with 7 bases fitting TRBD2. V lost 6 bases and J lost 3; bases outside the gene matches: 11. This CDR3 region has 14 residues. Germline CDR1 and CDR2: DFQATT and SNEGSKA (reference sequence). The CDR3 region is CSAPHSGENYEQYF. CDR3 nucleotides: TGCAGTGCCCCCCACAGCGGGGAGAACTACGAGCAGTACTTC.

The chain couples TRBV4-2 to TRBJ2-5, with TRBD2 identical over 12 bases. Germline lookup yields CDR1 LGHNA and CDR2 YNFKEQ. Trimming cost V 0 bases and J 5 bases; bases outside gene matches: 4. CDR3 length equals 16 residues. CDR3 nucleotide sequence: TGTGCCAGCAGCCAAGATGTTACTAGCGGGGGGGAGACCCAGTACTTC. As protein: CASSQDVTSGGETQYF.

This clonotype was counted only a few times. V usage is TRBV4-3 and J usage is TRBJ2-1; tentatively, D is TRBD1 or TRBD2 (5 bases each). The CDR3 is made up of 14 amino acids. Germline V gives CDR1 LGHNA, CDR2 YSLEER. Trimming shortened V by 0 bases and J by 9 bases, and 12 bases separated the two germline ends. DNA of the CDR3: TGCGCCAGCAGCCAAGATTGGGGACGGGGTGAGCAGTTCTTC. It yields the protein CASSQDWGRGEQFF.

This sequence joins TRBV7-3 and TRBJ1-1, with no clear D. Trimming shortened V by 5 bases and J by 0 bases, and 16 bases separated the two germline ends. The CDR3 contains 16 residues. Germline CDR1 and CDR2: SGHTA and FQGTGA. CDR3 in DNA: TGTGCCAGCAGCCCTGACGGAGGTGGCATGAACACTGAAGCTTTCTTT. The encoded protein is CASSPDGGGMNTEAFF. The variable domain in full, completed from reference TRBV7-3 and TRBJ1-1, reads GAGVSQTPSNKVTEKGKYVELRCDPISGHTALYWYRQSLGQGPEFLIYFQGTGAADDSGLPNDRFFAVRPEGSVSTLKIQRTERGDSAVYLCASSPDGGGMNTEAFFGQGTRLTVV.

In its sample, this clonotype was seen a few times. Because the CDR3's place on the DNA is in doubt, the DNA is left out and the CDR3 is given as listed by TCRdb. The CDR3 loop reads CASSWGQGNEQYF. The rearrangement links TRBV3-2 to TRBJ2-7; the listed D gene, TRBD1, was not tested against the DNA. TRBV3-2 is a pseudogene. The length of the CDR3 is 13 amino acids, counting both ends.

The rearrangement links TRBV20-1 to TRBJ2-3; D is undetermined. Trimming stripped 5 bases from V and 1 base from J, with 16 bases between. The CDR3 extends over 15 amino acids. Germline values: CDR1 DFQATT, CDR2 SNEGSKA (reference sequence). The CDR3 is CSAFWSREGTDTQYF. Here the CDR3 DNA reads TGCAGTGCTTTCTGGTCCCGCGAGGGCACAGATACGCAGTATTTT.

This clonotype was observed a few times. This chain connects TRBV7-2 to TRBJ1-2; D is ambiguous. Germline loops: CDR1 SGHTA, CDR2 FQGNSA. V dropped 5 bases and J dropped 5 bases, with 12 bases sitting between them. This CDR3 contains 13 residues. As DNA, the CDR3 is TGTGCCAGCAGCCCTAGCCCCGAGTATGGCTACACCTTC. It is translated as CASSPSPEYGYTF.

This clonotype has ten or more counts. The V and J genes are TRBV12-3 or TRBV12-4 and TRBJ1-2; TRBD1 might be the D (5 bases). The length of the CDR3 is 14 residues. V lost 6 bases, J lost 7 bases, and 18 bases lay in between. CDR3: CASSPSVGGPGYTF. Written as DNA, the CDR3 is TGTGCCAGCAGCCCAAGTGTCGGGGGACCTGGCTACACCTTC.

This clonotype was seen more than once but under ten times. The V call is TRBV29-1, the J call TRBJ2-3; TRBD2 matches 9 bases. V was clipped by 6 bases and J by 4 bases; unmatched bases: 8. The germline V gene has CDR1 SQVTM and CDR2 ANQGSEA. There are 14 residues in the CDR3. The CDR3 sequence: CSVAGTSISDTQYF. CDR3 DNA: TGCAGCGTAGCCGGGACTAGCATTTCAGATACGCAGTATTTT.

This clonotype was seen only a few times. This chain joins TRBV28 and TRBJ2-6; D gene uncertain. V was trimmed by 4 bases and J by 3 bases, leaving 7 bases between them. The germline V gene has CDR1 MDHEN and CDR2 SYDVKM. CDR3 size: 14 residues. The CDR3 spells CASSSLLGANVLTF. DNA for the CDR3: TGTGCCAGCAGTTCCTTGCTTGGGGCCAACGTCCTGACTTTC.

CDR3 amino acids: CASSLIGHNSPLHF. The CDR3 region has the DNA TGTGCCAGCAGTTTAATTGGGCATAATTCACCCCTCCACTTT. The rearrangement uses TRBV6-6 and TRBJ1-6; no reliable D call. V was shortened by 4 bases and J by 5 bases, with 9 bases between the two germline ends. The CDR3 covers 14 residues. Looked up from germline, CDR1 is MNHNY and CDR2 is SVGAGI (reference sequence).

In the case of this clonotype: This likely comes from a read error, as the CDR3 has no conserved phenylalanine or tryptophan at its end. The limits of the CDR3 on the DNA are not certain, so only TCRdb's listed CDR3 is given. The CDR3 sequence: CAISESGLGTLFA. The chain uses TRBV10-3 and TRBJ2-7; the table gives TRBD2 as D, unverified against the DNA. The germline gives CDR1 ENHRY, CDR2 SYGVKD. With termini counted, the CDR3 has 13 amino acids.

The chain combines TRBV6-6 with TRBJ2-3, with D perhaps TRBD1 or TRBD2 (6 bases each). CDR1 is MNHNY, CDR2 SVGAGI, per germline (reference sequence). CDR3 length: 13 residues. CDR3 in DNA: TGTGTCAACAGACCGGGGGCCGCAGATACGCAGTATTTT. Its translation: CVNRPGAADTQYF.

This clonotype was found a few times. CDR3 amino acids: CASSDFRRLTF. In DNA form, the CDR3 reads TGTGCCAGCAGTGATTTTCGGAGGCTCACCTTC. The chain is built from TRBV25-1 and TRBJ1-2, with D uncertain. CDR1 MGHDK and CDR2 SYGVNS come from the germline V gene. The ends were cut back, 3 bases at V and 13 bases at J, with 12 bases in the middle. The CDR3 totals 11 residues.

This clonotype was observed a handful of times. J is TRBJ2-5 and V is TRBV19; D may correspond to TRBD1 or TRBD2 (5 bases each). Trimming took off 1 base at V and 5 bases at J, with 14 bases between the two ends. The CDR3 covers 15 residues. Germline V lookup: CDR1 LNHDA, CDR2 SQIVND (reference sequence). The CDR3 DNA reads TGTGCCAGTAGTATAGGGGACGGAGGCTCGGAGACCCAGTACTTC. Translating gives CASSIGDGGSETQYF. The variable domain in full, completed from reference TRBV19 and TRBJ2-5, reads DGGITQSPKYLFRKEGQNVTLSCEQNLNHDAMYWYRQDPGQGLRLIYYSQIVNDFQKGDIAEGYSVSREKKESFPLTVTSAQKNPTAFYLCASSIGDGGSETQYFGPGTRLLVL.

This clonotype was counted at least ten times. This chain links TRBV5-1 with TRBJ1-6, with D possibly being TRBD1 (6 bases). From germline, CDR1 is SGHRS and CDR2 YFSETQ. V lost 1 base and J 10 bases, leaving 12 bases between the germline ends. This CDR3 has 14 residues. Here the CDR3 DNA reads TGCGCCAGCAGCTTGCAACAGGGCCAATCACCCCTCCACTTT. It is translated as CASSLQQGQSPLHF.

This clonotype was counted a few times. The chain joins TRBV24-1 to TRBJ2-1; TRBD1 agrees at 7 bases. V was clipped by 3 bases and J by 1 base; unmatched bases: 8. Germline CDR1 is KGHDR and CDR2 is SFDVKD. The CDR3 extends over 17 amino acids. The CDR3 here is CATSDPPQDRSYNEQFF. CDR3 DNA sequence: TGTGCCACCAGTGATCCCCCCCAGGACAGGTCCTACAATGAGCAGTTCTTC.

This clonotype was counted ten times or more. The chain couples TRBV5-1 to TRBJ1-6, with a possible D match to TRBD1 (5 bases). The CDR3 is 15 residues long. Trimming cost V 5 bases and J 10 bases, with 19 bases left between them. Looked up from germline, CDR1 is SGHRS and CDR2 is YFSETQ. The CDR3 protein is CASRLQGAVGSPLHF. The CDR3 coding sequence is TGCGCCAGCAGACTGCAGGGCGCGGTAGGATCACCCCTCCACTTT.

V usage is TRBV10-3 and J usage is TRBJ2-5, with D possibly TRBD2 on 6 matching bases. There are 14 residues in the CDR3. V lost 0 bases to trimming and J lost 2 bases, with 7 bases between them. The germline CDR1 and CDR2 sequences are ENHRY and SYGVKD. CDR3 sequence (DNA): TGTGCCATCAGTGAGTCTGGGACTCAAGAGACCCAGTACTTC. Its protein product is CAISESGTQETQYF.

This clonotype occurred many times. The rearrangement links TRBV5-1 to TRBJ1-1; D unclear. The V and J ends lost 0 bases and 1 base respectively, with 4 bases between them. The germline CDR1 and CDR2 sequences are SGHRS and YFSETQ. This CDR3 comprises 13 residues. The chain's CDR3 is CASSLETNTEAFF. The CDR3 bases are TGCGCCAGCAGCTTGGAGACGAACACTGAAGCTTTCTTT.

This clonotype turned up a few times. The CDR3 loop reads CASSPYIDRASGNTIYF. CDR3 DNA: TGTGCCAGCTCACCATATATTGACAGGGCCTCTGGAAACACCATATATTTT. The chain uses TRBV18 and TRBJ1-3; 7 positions agree with TRBD1. Trimming cost V 2 bases and J 0 bases; bases outside gene matches: 7. Germline V gene data show CDR1 as KGHSH and CDR2 as LQKENI. CDR3 size: 17 residues.

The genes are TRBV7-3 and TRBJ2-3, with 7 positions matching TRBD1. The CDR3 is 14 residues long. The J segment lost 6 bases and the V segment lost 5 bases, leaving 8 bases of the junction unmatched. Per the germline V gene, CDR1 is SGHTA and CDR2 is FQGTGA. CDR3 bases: TGTGCCAGCAGCACTGGGACAGCTTCGGATACGCAGTATTTT. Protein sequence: CASSTGTASDTQYF.